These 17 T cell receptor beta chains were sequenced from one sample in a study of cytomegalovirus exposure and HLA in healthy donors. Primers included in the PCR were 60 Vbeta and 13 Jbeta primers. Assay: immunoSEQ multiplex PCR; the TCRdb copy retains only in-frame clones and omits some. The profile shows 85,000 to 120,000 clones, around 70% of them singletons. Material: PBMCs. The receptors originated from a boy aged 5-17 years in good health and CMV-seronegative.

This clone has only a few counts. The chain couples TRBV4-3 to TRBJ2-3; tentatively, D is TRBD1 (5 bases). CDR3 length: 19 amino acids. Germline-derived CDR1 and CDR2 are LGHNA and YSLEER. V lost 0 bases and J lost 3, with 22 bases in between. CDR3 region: CASSQDHSTSRVLTDTQYF. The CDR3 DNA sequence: TGCGCCAGCAGCCAAGATCACTCCACCTCCAGGGTTCTTACAGATACGCAGTATTTT.

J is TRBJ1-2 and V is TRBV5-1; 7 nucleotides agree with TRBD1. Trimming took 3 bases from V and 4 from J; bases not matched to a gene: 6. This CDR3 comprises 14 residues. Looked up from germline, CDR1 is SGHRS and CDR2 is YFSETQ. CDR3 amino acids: CASSYARDSYGYTF. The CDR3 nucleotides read TGCGCCAGCAGCTACGCCCGGGACAGCTATGGCTACACCTTC.

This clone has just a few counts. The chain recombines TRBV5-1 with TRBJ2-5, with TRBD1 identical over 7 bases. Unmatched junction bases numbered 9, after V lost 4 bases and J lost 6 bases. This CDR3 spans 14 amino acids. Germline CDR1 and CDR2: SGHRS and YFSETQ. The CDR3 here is CASSRGQPLQTQYF. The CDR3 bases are TGCGCCAGCAGCCGGGGACAGCCCTTACAGACCCAGTACTTC.

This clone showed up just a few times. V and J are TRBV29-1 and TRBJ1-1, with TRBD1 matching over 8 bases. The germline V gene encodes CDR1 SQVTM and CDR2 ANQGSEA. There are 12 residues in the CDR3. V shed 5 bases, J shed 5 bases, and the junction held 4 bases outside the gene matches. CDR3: CSVQGARTEAFF. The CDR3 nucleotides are TGCAGCGTTCAGGGGGCCCGAACTGAAGCTTTCTTT.

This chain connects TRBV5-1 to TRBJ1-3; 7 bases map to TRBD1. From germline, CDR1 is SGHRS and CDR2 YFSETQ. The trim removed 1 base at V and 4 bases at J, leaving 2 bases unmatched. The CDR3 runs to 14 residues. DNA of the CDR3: TGCGCCAGCAGCTTGACAGGGGTCGGAAACACCATATATTTT. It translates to CASSLTGVGNTIYF.

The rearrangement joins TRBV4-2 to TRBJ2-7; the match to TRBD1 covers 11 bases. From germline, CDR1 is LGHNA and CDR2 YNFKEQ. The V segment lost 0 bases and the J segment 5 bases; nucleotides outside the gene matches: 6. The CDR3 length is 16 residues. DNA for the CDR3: TGTGCCAGCAGCCAAGAGCGAGGACAGGGGGCGGACGAGCAGTACTTC. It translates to CASSQERGQGADEQYF.

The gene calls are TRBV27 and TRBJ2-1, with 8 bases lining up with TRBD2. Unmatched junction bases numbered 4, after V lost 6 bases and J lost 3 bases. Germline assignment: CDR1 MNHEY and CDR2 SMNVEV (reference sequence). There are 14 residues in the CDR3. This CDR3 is CASRPGLDYNEQFF. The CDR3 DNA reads TGTGCCAGCAGACCGGGACTAGACTACAATGAGCAGTTCTTC.

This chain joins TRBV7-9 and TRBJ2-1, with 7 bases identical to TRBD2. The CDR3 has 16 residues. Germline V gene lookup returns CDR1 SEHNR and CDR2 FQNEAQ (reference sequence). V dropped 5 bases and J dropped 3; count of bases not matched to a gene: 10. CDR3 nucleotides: TGTGCCAGCAGCCCTCGGGGCGGGAGTATCTACAATGAGCAGTTCTTC. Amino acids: CASSPRGGSIYNEQFF.

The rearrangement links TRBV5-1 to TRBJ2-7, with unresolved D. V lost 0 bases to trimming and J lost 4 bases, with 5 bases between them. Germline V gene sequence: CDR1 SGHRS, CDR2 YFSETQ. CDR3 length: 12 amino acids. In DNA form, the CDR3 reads TGCGCCAGCAGCTTGGATCTTTACGAGCAGTACTTC. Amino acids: CASSLDLYEQYF.

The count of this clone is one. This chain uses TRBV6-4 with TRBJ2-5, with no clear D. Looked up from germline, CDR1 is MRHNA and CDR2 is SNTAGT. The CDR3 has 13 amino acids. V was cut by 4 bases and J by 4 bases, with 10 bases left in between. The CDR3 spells CASSADLGETQYF. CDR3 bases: TGTGCCAGCAGTGCTGACTTAGGAGAGACCCAGTACTTC.

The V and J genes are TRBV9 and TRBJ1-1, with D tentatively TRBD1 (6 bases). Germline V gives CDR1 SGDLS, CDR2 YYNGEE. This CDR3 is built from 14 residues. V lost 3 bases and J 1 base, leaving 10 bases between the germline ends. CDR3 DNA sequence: TGTGCCAGCAGCGGTCAGGGGCGGAACACTGAAGCTTTCTTT. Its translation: CASSGQGRNTEAFF.

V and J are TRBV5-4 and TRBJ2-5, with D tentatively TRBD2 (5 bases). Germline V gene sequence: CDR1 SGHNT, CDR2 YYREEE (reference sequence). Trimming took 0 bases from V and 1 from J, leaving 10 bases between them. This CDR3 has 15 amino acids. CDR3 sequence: CASSLGPGSQETQYF. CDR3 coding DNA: TGTGCCAGCAGCTTGGGGCCGGGATCCCAAGAGACCCAGTACTTC.

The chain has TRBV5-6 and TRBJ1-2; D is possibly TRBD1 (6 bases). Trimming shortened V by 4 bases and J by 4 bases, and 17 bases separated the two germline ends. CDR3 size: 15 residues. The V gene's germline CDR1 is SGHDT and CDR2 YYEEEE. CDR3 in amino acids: CASSGITGILYGYTF. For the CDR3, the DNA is TGTGCCAGCAGCGGTATAACAGGGATCCTCTATGGCTACACCTTC. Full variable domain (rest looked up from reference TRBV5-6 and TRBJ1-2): DAGVTQSPTHLIKTRGQQVTLRCSPKSGHDTVSWYQQALGQGPQFIFQYYEEEERQRGNFPDRFSGHQFPNYSSELNVNALLLGDSALYLCASSGITGILYGYTFGSGTRLTVV.

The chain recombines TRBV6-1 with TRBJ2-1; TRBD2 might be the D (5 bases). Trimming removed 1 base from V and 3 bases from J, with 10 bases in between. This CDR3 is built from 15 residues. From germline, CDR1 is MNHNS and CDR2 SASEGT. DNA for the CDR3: TGTGCCAGCAGTGAAGTGTGGAGCGGCTACAATGAGCAGTTCTTC. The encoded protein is CASSEVWSGYNEQFF.

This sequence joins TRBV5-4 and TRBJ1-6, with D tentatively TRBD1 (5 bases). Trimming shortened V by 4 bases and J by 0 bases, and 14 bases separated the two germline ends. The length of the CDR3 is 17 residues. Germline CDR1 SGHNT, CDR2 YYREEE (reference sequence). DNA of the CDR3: TGTGCCAGCAGCCCCGACAGTTTAAGCTCCTATAATTCACCCCTCCACTTT. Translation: CASSPDSLSSYNSPLHF.

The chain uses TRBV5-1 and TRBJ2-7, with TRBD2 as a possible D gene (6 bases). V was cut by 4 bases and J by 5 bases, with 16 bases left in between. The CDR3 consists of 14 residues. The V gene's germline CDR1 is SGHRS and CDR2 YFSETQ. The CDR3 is CASSTRTINDEQYF. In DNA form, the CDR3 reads TGCGCCAGCAGCACGAGGACTATAAACGACGAGCAGTACTTC.

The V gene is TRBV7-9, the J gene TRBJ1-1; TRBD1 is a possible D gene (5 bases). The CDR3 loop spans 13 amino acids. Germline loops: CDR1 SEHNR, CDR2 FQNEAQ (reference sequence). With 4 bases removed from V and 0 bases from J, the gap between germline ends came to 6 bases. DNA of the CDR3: TGTGCCAGCAGCTCACAGGTGAACACTGAAGCTTTCTTT. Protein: CASSSQVNTEAFF.